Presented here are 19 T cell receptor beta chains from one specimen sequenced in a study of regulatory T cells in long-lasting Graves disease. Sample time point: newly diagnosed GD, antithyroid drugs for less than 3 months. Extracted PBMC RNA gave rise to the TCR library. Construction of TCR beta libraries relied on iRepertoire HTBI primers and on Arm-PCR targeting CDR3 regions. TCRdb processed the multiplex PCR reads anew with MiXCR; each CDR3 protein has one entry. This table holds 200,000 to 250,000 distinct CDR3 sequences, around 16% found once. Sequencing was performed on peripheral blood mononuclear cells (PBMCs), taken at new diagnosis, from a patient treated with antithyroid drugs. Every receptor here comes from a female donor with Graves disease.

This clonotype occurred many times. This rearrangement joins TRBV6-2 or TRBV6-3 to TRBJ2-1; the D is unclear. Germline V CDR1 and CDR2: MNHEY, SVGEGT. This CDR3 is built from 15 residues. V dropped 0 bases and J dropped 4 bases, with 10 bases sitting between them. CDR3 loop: CASSYSQEAYNEQFF. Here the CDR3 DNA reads TGTGCCAGCAGTTACTCCCAGGAAGCATACAATGAGCAGTTCTTC.

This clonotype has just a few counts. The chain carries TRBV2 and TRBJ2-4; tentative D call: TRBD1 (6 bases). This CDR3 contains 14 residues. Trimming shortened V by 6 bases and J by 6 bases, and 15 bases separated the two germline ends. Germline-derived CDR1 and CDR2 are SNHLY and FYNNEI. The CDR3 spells CASSPAGRGNIQYF. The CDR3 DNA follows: TGTGCCAGCAGCCCGGCGGGCAGGGGAAACATTCAGTACTTC.

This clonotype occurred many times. CDR3 residues: CASSEQPNNEQFF. For the CDR3, the DNA is TGTGCCAGCAGTGAACAACCGAACAATGAGCAGTTCTTC. The genes are TRBV6-1 and TRBJ2-5; no definite D call. The J call could be wrong; TRBJ2-1 is a better fit for the DNA end. Looked up from germline, CDR1 is MNHNS and CDR2 is SASEGT. This CDR3 comprises 13 residues.

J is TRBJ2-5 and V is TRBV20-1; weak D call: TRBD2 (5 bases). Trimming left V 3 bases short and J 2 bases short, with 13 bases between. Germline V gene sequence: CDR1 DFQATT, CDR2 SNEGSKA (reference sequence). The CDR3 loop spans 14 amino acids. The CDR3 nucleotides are TGCAGTGCTAGGGCCGGGGAAGTGCAAGAGACCCAGTACTTC. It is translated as CSARAGEVQETQYF.

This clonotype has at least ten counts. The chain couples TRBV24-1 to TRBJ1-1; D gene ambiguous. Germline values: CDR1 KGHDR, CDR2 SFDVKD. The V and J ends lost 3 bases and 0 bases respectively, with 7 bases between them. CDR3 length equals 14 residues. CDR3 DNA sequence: TGTGCCACCAGTGATAACAGAATGAACACTGAAGCTTTCTTT. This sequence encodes CATSDNRMNTEAFF.

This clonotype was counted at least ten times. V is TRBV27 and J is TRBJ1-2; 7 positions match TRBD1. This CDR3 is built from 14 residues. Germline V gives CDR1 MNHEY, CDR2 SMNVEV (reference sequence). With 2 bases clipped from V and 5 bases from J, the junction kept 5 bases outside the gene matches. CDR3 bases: TGTGCCAGCAGTTTAGAAGGGGGCGCATATGGCTACACCTTC. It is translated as CASSLEGGAYGYTF.

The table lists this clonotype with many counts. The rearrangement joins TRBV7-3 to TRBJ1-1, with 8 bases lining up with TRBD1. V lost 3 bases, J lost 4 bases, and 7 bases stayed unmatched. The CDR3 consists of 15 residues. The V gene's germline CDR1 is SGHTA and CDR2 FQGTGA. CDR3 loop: CASSLTTGVGTEAFF. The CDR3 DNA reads TGTGCCAGCAGCTTGACGACAGGGGTTGGCACTGAAGCTTTCTTT.

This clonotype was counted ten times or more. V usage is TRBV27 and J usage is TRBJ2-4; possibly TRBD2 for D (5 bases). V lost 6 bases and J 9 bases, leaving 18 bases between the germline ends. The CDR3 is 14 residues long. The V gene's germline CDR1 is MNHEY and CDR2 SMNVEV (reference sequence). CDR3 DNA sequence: TGTGCCAGCAGCGACTATTCGGGTGTAGGCATTCAGTACTTC. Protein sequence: CASSDYSGVGIQYF.

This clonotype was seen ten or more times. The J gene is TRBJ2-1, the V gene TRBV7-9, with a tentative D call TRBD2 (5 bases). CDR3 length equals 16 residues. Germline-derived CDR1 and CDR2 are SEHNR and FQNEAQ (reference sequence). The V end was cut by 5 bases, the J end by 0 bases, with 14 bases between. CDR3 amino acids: CASSPPAAGSYNEQFF. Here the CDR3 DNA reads TGTGCCAGCAGCCCCCCAGCGGCGGGCTCCTACAATGAGCAGTTCTTC.

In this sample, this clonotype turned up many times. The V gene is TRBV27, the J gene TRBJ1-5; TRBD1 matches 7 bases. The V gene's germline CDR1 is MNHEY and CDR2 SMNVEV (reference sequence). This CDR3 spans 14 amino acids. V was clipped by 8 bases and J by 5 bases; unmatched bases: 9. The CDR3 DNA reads TGTGCCAGCTCCGACAGGGATGGAGATCAGCCCCAGCATTTT. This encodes CASSDRDGDQPQHF.

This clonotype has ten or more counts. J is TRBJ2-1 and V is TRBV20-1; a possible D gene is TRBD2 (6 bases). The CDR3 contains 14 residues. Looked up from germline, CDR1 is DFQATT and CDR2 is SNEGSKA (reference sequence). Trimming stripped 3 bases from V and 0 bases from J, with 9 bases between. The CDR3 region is CSASRGSSYNEQFF. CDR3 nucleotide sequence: TGCAGTGCTAGCCGGGGGAGCTCCTACAATGAGCAGTTCTTC.

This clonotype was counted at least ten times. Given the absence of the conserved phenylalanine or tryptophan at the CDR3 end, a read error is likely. The CDR3 DNA reads as TGTGCCAGTAGTATCACAGGGTACAGCAATCAGCCCCAGCATCTT. Protein sequence: CASSITGYSNQPQHL. This chain uses TRBV19 with TRBJ1-5; weak D call: TRBD1 (6 bases). The germline V gene has CDR1 LNHDA and CDR2 SQIVND (reference sequence). The V and J ends lost 3 bases and 1 base respectively, with 10 bases between them. The CDR3 runs 15 residues.

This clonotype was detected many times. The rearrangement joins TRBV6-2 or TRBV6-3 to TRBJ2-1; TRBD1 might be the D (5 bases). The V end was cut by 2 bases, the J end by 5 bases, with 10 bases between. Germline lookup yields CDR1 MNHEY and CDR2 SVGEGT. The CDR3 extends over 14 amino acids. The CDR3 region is CASSYRGNHNEQFF. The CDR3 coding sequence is TGTGCCAGCAGTTACAGGGGAAATCACAATGAGCAGTTCTTC.

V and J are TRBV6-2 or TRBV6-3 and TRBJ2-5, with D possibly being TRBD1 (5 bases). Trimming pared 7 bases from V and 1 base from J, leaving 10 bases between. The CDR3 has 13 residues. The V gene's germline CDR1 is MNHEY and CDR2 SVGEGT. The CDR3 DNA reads TGTGCCAGCACTCTCAGGGTCCAAGAGACCCAGTACTTC. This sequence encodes CASTLRVQETQYF.

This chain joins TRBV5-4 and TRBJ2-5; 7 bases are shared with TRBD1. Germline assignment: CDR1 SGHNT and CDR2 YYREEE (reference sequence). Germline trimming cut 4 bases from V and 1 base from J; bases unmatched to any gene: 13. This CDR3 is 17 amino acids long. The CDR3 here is CASSQGLQGTRQETQYF. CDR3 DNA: TGTGCCAGCAGCCAAGGTTTACAGGGGACCCGCCAAGAGACCCAGTACTTC.

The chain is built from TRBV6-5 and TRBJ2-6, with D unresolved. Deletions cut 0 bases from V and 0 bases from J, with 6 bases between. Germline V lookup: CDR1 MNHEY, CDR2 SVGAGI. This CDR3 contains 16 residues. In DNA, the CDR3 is TGTGCCAGCAGTTACTCTTCGAGCTCTGGGGCCAACGTCCTGACTTTC. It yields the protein CASSYSSSSGANVLTF.

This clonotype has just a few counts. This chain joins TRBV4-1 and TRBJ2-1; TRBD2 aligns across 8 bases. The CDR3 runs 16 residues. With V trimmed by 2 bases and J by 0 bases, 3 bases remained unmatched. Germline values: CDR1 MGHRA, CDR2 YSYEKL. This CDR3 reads CASSQLAGLSYNEQFF. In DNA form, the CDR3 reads TGCGCCAGCAGCCAATTAGCGGGGCTCTCCTACAATGAGCAGTTCTTC.

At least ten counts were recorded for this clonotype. The CDR3 reads CSARSPPGRGSTGELFF. For the CDR3, the DNA is TGCAGTGCTAGATCCCCACCAGGGCGAGGGAGCACCGGGGAGCTGTTTTTT. The rearrangement uses TRBV20-1 and TRBJ2-2; D may correspond to TRBD1 or TRBD2 (5 bases each). Germline assignment: CDR1 DFQATT and CDR2 SNEGSKA (reference sequence). The germline V and J ends were trimmed by 2 bases and 4 bases, with 20 bases remaining between them. There are 17 residues in the CDR3.

CDR3: CASGGNTIYF. The CDR3 region has the DNA TGTGCCAGCGGTGGGAACACCATATATTTT. The V and J genes are TRBV28 and TRBJ1-3; unclear D gene. V was trimmed by 8 bases and J by 7 bases, leaving 6 bases between them. Germline CDR1 and CDR2: MDHEN and SYDVKM. The CDR3 contains 10 residues. Filled out from reference TRBV28 and TRBJ1-3, the complete variable domain reads DVKVTQSSRYLVKRTGEKVFLECVQDMDHENMFWYRQDPGLGLRLIYFSYDVKMKEKGDIPEGYSVSREKKERFSLILESASTNQTSMYLCASGGNTIYFGEGSWLTVV.